This TCR beta chain came from a study of CXCR3-negative and CXCR3-positive naive CD8 T cells. Study results and limitations: CXCR3-negative naive cells had less hydrophobic TRB CDR3s than did CXCR3-positive naive cells.

Through 5' RACE with UMI labels, the TRB cDNA libraries were prepared. TCRdb reprocessed the 5' RACE reads, with one entry per CDR3 protein and no DNA. Its clone listing holds 150,000 to 180,000 distinct CDR3 sequences. Per the germline V gene, CDR1 is SGHVS and CDR2 is FQNEAQ. CDR3 length: 15 amino acids. As for this clonotype: The antigen remains unidentified.

The sequencing sample was made of naive CXCR3+ CD8+ T cells from blood. Subset specified: CD45RO-CCR7+CD27+CD95- naive CD8+ T cells expressing CXCR3 (TNR3+). The gene calls are TRBV7-8 and TRBJ2-5; TCRdb designates TRBD1, a call that cannot be tested without DNA. This TCR was recovered from a human donor in good health. Some clones in this sample may be carry-over from other donors' samples. The CDR3: CASSQGTGVGETQYF.